This is a list of T cell receptor beta chains from one sample in a study of blood T cell repertoires in COVID-19. The repertoire was sequenced with immunoSEQ multiplex PCR; TCRdb's copy has only in-frame clones and lacks some. The repertoire holds hundreds of thousands of clones, with around 89% as singletons. Sequencing was performed on PBMCs or T cells enriched from blood (not recorded which). Source of these receptors: a woman aged 25 to 39 who had recovered from COVID-19. Both conserved end residues are part of each CDR3. Fields, in order: V gene, D gene, clone size, J gene, CDR3 protein, CDR3 DNA. D genes are given only for firm matches. Part of the rows lack a size; the others show once, few, many or a class for expanded clones.

TRBV6-5	-	-	TRBJ1-1	CASSYSLTPGTEAFF	TGTGCCAGCAGTTACTCGCTCACCCCGGGCACTGAAGCTTTCTTT
TRBV30	-	-	TRBJ1-1	CAWSVQKNTEAFF	TGTGCCTGGAGTGTACAAAAGAACACTGAAGCTTTCTTT
TRBV30	-	-	TRBJ1-1	CAWGEEGRGAEAFF	TGTGCCTGGGGGGAGGAGGGGAGGGGAGCTGAAGCTTTCTTT
TRBV6-2/TRBV6-3	-	-	TRBJ1-2	CASSVAYGYTF	TGTGCCAGCAGCGTTGCGTATGGCTACACCTTC
TRBV20-1	-	few	TRBJ1-2	CSASKAGLAGFEGYTF	TGCAGTGCTAGTAAAGCTGGTTTGGCAGGTTTTGAAGGCTACACCTTC
TRBV10-3	TRBD1	few	TRBJ1-1	CAIRKTGGDTEAFF	TGTGCCATCAGGAAGACAGGGGGTGACACTGAAGCTTTCTTT
TRBV19	-	once	TRBJ1-5	CASSIGGALNQPQHF	TGTGCCAGTAGTATCGGAGGGGCGTTGAATCAGCCCCAGCATTTT
TRBV5-8	TRBD2	-	TRBJ2-1	CASSPTSGAAPYNEQFF	TGTGCCAGCAGCCCGACTAGCGGAGCAGCCCCTTACAATGAGCAGTTCTTC
TRBV20-1	TRBD2	once	TRBJ2-2	CSARVPGTRTGELFF	TGCAGTGCTCGTGTCCCCGGGACTAGAACCGGGGAGCTGTTTTTT
TRBV7-9	-	-	TRBJ1-1	CASSRDLNTEAFF	TGTGCCAGCAGCCGGGACTTGAACACTGAAGCTTTCTTT
TRBV5-4	-	-	TRBJ2-2	CASRSGQQNTGELFF	TGTGCCAGCAGGAGTGGACAGCAGAACACCGGGGAGCTGTTTTTT
TRBV5-6	-	-	TRBJ1-2	CASSRHGHLGYTF	TGTGCCAGCAGCCGGCATGGACACTTGGGCTACACCTTC
TRBV4-2	-	-	TRBJ2-3	CASGTTRVTQYF	TGTGCCAGTGGTACCACTAGAGTTACGCAGTATTTT
TRBV19	-	-	TRBJ1-1	CASSLRAGVSSAEAFF	TGTGCCAGTAGTCTTCGGGCGGGAGTGTCCTCGGCTGAAGCTTTCTTT
TRBV7-3	TRBD1	once	TRBJ2-2	CASSKQGAITGELFF	TGTGCCAGCAGCAAACAGGGGGCTATCACCGGGGAGCTGTTTTTT
TRBV7-3	-	-	TRBJ2-3	CASSLNGGTDTQYF	TGTGCCAGCAGCTTAAACGGGGGCACAGATACGCAGTATTTT
TRBV14	-	-	TRBJ2-5	CASSLTTGGETQYF	TGTGCCAGCAGCCTGACGACAGGCGGGGAGACCCAGTACTTC
TRBV7-2	TRBD2	-	TRBJ2-3	CASSSGTSGVDTQYF	TGTGCCAGCAGCTCCGGGACTAGCGGAGTGGATACGCAGTATTTT
TRBV30	-	once	TRBJ1-4	CAWSGRGARNEKLFF	TGTGCCTGGAGTGGCCGGGGGGCGCGGAATGAAAAACTGTTTTTT
TRBV6-5	-	-	TRBJ1-1	CASSLGGQNTEAFF	TGTGCCAGCAGCCTAGGAGGTCAGAACACTGAAGCTTTCTTT
TRBV11-2	-	-	TRBJ1-1	CASSLFQGDTEAFF	TGTGCCAGCAGCCTATTTCAGGGTGACACTGAAGCTTTCTTT
TRBV5-1	-	-	TRBJ1-2	CASSPRVGEGYTF	TGCGCCAGCAGCCCCAGGGTTGGGGAAGGCTACACCTTC
TRBV19	-	-	TRBJ1-1	CASTPGGGRLNTEAFF	TGTGCCAGTACGCCCGGGGGGGGTAGGCTGAACACTGAAGCTTTCTTT
TRBV6-2/TRBV6-3	-	-	TRBJ1-5	CASSQGQNDQPQHF	TGTGCCAGCAGTCAAGGACAGAATGATCAGCCCCAGCATTTT
TRBV5-4	-	-	TRBJ1-6	CASTQSPGGPVGSPLHF	TGTGCCAGCACCCAGTCCCCCGGAGGACCGGTGGGCTCACCCCTCCACTTT
TRBV10-3	TRBD1	-	TRBJ1-3	CAISRGQGKEDTIYF	TGTGCCATCAGTAGGGGACAGGGAAAGGAGGACACCATATATTTT
TRBV20-1	-	once	TRBJ1-2	CSATGNYGYTF	TGCAGTGCTACAGGGAACTATGGCTACACCTTC
TRBV19	-	-	TRBJ1-1	CASSWVTDPRVFTEAFF	TGTGCCAGTAGTTGGGTAACTGACCCCAGGGTTTTCACTGAAGCTTTCTTT
TRBV12-3/TRBV12-4	-	-	TRBJ2-7	CASSLSYYEQYF	TGTGCCAGCAGTTTGTCTTACTACGAGCAGTACTTC
TRBV6-2/TRBV6-3	TRBD1	-	TRBJ1-1	CASSPKRQGRNTEAFF	TGTGCCAGCAGCCCTAAAAGACAGGGCCGGAACACTGAAGCTTTCTTT
TRBV25-1	-	few	TRBJ2-1	CASIPGGSYNEQFF	TGTGCCAGCATCCCAGGGGGGTCCTACAATGAGCAGTTCTTC
TRBV25-1	TRBD2	-	TRBJ2-4	CASSEIAGGPKNIQYF	TGTGCCAGCAGTGAGATAGCGGGAGGGCCCAAAAACATTCAGTACTTC
TRBV19	TRBD1	-	TRBJ1-1	CASSVYQGAGSTEAFF	TGTGCCAGTAGTGTTTATCAGGGGGCTGGGAGTACTGAAGCTTTCTTT
TRBV11-2	TRBD1	-	TRBJ2-7	CASSLFQGASREQYF	TGTGCCAGCAGCTTATTTCAGGGGGCTAGTCGCGAGCAGTACTTC
TRBV27	-	-	TRBJ2-3	CASRRQLGTDTQYF	TGTGCCAGCAGACGACAGCTCGGCACAGATACGCAGTATTTT
TRBV19	TRBD1	-	TRBJ2-7	CASSPRGTGGTRSSYEQYF	TGTGCCAGTAGTCCAAGAGGGACAGGGGGCACCCGGAGCTCCTACGAGCAGTACTTC
TRBV25-1	-	once	TRBJ2-3	CASAPIPGRGTDTQYF	TGTGCCAGCGCCCCAATTCCGGGTCGGGGAACAGATACGCAGTATTTT
TRBV28	-	-	TRBJ1-2	CASSVTGYGYTF	TGTGCCAGCAGTGTTACAGGGTATGGCTACACCTTC
TRBV21-1	-	-	TRBJ1-3	CASRERFGGNTIYF	TGTGCCAGCAGAGAGCGGTTCGGTGGAAACACCATATATTTT
TRBV6-1	-	-	TRBJ1-1	CASSEARGTEAFF	TGTGCCAGCAGTGAAGCGCGGGGGACTGAAGCTTTCTTT
TRBV28	TRBD1	-	TRBJ1-2	CASSSNRDRFYGYTF	TGTGCCAGCAGTTCCAATCGGGACAGATTCTATGGCTACACCTTC
TRBV12-5	-	-	TRBJ1-2	CASGLVLRHYNYGYTF	TGTGCTAGTGGTTTGGTACTCAGACATTATAACTATGGCTACACCTTC
TRBV5-4	-	-	TRBJ1-6	CASEDREYNSPLHF	TGTGCCAGCGAGGACAGAGAATATAATTCACCCCTCCACTTT
TRBV29-1	TRBD1	-	TRBJ1-2	CSVATGTYGYTF	TGCAGCGTCGCGACAGGGACCTATGGCTACACCTTC
TRBV29-1	TRBD1	-	TRBJ1-4	CSVGLTGGVEKLFF	TGCAGCGTTGGCCTGACAGGGGGTGTTGAAAAACTGTTTTTT
TRBV4-3	TRBD1	-	TRBJ1-2	CASSQSGTGNYGYTF	TGCGCCAGCAGCCAGTCCGGGACAGGGAACTATGGCTACACCTTC
TRBV10-2	-	-	TRBJ1-1	CASSRVAQPLNTEAFF	TGCGCCAGCAGTCGGGTCGCGCAACCTCTGAACACTGAAGCTTTCTTT
TRBV6-1	-	-	TRBJ2-7	CASSEGSFLASYEQYF	TGTGCCAGCAGTGAAGGTTCTTTTTTAGCCTCCTACGAGCAGTACTTC
TRBV5-4	TRBD1	once	TRBJ1-1	CASSLRLGQATEAFF	TGTGCCAGCAGCTTGCGGTTAGGACAGGCCACTGAAGCTTTCTTT
TRBV18	TRBD1	-	TRBJ2-7	CASSPPKQGIAYEQYF	TGTGCCAGCTCACCACCGAAACAGGGGATAGCCTACGAGCAGTACTTC
TRBV7-9	-	once	TRBJ1-5	CASSLGDTNQPQHF	TGTGCCAGCAGCCTTGGGGACACCAATCAGCCCCAGCATTTT